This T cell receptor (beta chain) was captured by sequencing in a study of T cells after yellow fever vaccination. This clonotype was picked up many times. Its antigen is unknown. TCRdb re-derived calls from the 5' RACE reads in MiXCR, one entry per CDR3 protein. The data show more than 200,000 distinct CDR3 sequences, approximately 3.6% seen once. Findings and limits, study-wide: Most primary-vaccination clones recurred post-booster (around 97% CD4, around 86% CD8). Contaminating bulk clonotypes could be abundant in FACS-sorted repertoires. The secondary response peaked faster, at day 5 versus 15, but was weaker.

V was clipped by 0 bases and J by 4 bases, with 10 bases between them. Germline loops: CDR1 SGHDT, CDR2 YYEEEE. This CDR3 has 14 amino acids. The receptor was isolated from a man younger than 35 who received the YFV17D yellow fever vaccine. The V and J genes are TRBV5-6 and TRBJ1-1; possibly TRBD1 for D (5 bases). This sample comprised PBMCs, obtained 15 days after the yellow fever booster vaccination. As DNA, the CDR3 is TGTGCCAGCAGCTTGGTGGGGGGGAGCACTGAAGCTTTCTTT. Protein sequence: CASSLVGGSTEAFF. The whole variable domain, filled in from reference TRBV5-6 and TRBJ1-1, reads DAGVTQSPTHLIKTRGQQVTLRCSPKSGHDTVSWYQQALGQGPQFIFQYYEEEERQRGNFPDRFSGHQFPNYSSELNVNALLLGDSALYLCASSLVGGSTEAFFGQGTRLTVV.